This passage covers 15 T cell receptor beta chains from one sample sequenced in a study of human T cells and chemical hapten exposure. Documented time point: patch test 1, 2 weeks after DPC sensitization. The sample's treatment: therapeutic diphenylcyclopropenone sensitization with weekly scalp DPC. TCRdb re-derived calls from the RACE reads in MiXCR, one entry per CDR3 protein. Of nearly 350,000 distinct CDR3 sequences in the sample, approximately 6.3% were seen once. The sequencing used whole blood, collected in connection with sensitization to the hapten diphenylcyclopropenone (DPC). Every receptor here comes from a woman aged 18-29 years with alopecia areata. Some clones in this sample may be carry-over from other donors' samples.

A few counts support this clonotype. The genes are TRBV6-2 or TRBV6-3 and TRBJ1-1, with a tentative D call TRBD1 (6 bases). This CDR3 comprises 14 residues. Trimming removed 0 bases at V and 6 bases at J, with 11 bases between. CDR1 and CDR2 from the germline V gene are MNHEY and SVGEGT. The CDR3 bases are TGTGCCAGCAGTTACTCAGCCGGACAGTCTGAAGCTTTCTTT. As protein: CASSYSAGQSEAFF.

The rearrangement uses TRBV2 and TRBJ2-3, with D tentatively TRBD2 (5 bases). The CDR3 spans 15 residues. V was clipped by 9 bases and J by 2 bases, with 18 bases between them. Germline V gives CDR1 SNHLY, CDR2 FYNNEI. CDR3: CARGRGGLNTDTQYF. CDR3 DNA sequence: TGTGCCAGAGGACGCGGCGGACTGAACACAGATACGCAGTATTTT. Supplemented by reference TRBV2 and TRBJ2-3, the full variable domain reads EPEVTQTPSHQVTQMGQEVILRCVPISNHLYFYWYRQILGQKVEFLVSFYNNEISEKSEIFDDQFSVERPDGSNFTLKIRSTKLEDSAMYFCARGRGGLNTDTQYFGPGTRLTVL.

This clonotype was seen many times. This chain joins TRBV5-8 and TRBJ2-1, with 9 nucleotides matching TRBD1. V shed 3 bases, J shed 0 bases, and the junction held 1 base outside the gene matches. From germline, CDR1 is SGHTS and CDR2 YDEGEE. The CDR3 contains 15 residues. The CDR3 reads CASSSQGASYNEQFF. Here the CDR3 DNA reads TGTGCCAGCAGCTCACAGGGGGCCTCCTACAATGAGCAGTTCTTC.

This clonotype came up many times. The chain carries TRBV12-3 or TRBV12-4 and TRBJ2-6; D not certain. V lost 4 bases, J lost 3 bases, and 7 bases lay in between. This CDR3 contains 14 residues. CDR3 in DNA: TGTGCCAGCAGTTCGGGTAGTGGGGCCAACGTCCTGACTTTC. It encodes CASSSGSGANVLTF.

This clonotype was observed a handful of times. This rearrangement joins TRBV11-2 to TRBJ2-1, with D tentatively TRBD1 or TRBD2 (6 bases each). The CDR3 is made up of 14 amino acids. CDR1 and CDR2 (germline): SGHAT, FQNNGV. Trimming removed 5 bases at V and 10 bases at J, with 18 bases between. CDR3 bases: TGTGCCAGCAGCCCACCCTGGGTAGGGGGGGAGCAGTTCTTC. It encodes CASSPPWVGGEQFF.

This clonotype was detected only a few times. The rearrangement uses TRBV7-2 and TRBJ1-6; a possible D gene is TRBD1 (5 bases). The length of the CDR3 is 15 residues. Trimming cost V 2 bases and J 8 bases, with 13 bases left between them. In germline, CDR1 is SGHTA, CDR2 FQGNSA. The CDR3 nucleotides are TGTGCCAGCAGCTTACAGGGTCGAGAGGATTCACCCCTCCACTTT. The encoded protein is CASSLQGREDSPLHF.

Ten or more counts support this clonotype. The chain is built from TRBV20-1 and TRBJ2-1, with no clear D. The V gene lost 3 bases and the J gene lost 10 bases, with 13 bases spanning the gap. The germline V gene encodes CDR1 DFQATT and CDR2 SNEGSKA (reference sequence). The length of the CDR3 is 12 residues. CDR3 coding DNA: TGCAGTGCTAGCCCCTCGACCAGGGAGCAGTTCTTC. Its translation is CSASPSTREQFF.

This clonotype came up a few times. V usage is TRBV6-1 and J usage is TRBJ2-7; D unresolved. Germline V gene data show CDR1 as MNHNS and CDR2 as SASEGT. CDR3 length: 11 amino acids. V was shortened by 8 bases and J by 4 bases, with 9 bases between the two germline ends. For the CDR3, the DNA is TGTGCCAGCCAGTTAGGGTACGAGCAGTACTTC. This sequence encodes CASQLGYEQYF.

This clonotype turned up a few times. The V and J genes are TRBV28 and TRBJ2-3, with 13 bases aligning to TRBD2. Germline V gene lookup returns CDR1 MDHEN and CDR2 SYDVKM. V dropped 5 bases and J dropped 2; count of bases not matched to a gene: 4. This CDR3 is 16 amino acids long. The CDR3 nucleotides are TGTGCCAGCAGTCCGACTAGCGGGGGGCTCACAGATACGCAGTATTTT. Residues: CASSPTSGGLTDTQYF.

This clonotype was counted at least ten times. The chain recombines TRBV6-1 with TRBJ2-7; 11 nucleotides align to TRBD1. This CDR3 has 15 residues. V shed 3 bases, J shed 12 bases, and the junction held 13 bases outside the gene matches. Germline loops: CDR1 MNHNS, CDR2 SASEGT. CDR3 amino acids: CASSDRTGGSEKWYF. In nucleotides, the CDR3 is TGTGCCAGCAGTGACCGGACAGGGGGCTCAGAAAAGTGGTACTTC.

A remark on this clonotype: A read error may explain this, as a much larger clone is one base away. In DNA, the CDR3 is TGTGCCAGCAGCGTAACCCTAACGGGCACAGATACGCAGTATTTT. Translation: CASSVTLTGTDTQYF. The rearrangement uses TRBV9 and TRBJ2-3; D is uncertain. V lost 1 base and J lost 1, with 10 bases in between. CDR3 length: 15 residues. Germline-derived CDR1 and CDR2 are SGDLS and YYNGEE. The full variable domain, its missing parts supplied by reference TRBV9 and TRBJ2-3, is DSGVTQTPKHLITATGQRVTLRCSPRSGDLSVYWYQQSLDQGLQFLIQYYNGEERAKGNILERFSAQQFPDLHSELNLSSLELGDSALYFCASSVTLTGTDTQYFGPGTRLTVL.

This clonotype has at least ten counts. The chain links TRBV7-8 to TRBJ2-3; 9 bases line up with TRBD2. V gave up 5 bases and J gave up 4 bases; unmatched junction bases: 10. The CDR3 is 16 residues long. CDR1 SGHVS and CDR2 FQNEAQ come from the germline V gene. The CDR3 sequence: CASSPLLAGGPDTQYF. The CDR3 DNA is TGTGCCAGCAGCCCTCTACTGGCGGGGGGGCCAGATACGCAGTATTTT. The entire variable domain, with the rest obtained from reference TRBV7-8 and TRBJ2-3, is as follows: GAGVSQSPRYKVAKRGQDVALRCDPISGHVSLFWYQQALGQGPEFLTYFQNEAQLDKSGLPSDRFFAERPEGSVSTLKIQRTQQEDSAVYLCASSPLLAGGPDTQYFGPGTRLTVL.

This clonotype was counted a few times. The gene calls are TRBV25-1 and TRBJ2-3; no clear D gene. In germline, CDR1 is MGHDK, CDR2 SYGVNS. This CDR3 spans 14 amino acids. The germline V and J ends were trimmed by 3 bases and 4 bases, with 11 bases remaining between them. CDR3 loop: CASSDPFPPDTQYF. The CDR3 nucleotides read TGTGCCAGCAGTGACCCATTTCCTCCAGATACGCAGTATTTT.

The sample holds many counts of this clonotype. The chain couples TRBV6-2 or TRBV6-3 to TRBJ2-6; D assignment may be TRBD1 or TRBD2 (5 bases each). CDR1 MNHEY and CDR2 SVGEGT come from the germline V gene. The CDR3 spans 16 residues. The germline V and J ends were trimmed by 6 bases and 0 bases, with 12 bases remaining between them. This chain's CDR3 is CASSLGRYSGANVLTF. The CDR3 nucleotides read TGTGCCAGCAGCTTGGGACGGTACTCTGGGGCCAACGTCCTGACTTTC.

The chain combines TRBV7-9 with TRBJ1-1; D gene unclear. The CDR3 totals 12 residues. Germline V gene lookup returns CDR1 SEHNR and CDR2 FQNEAQ (reference sequence). V was trimmed by 1 base and J by 7 bases, leaving 7 bases between them. CDR3 nucleotide sequence: TGTGCCAGCAGCTTAGAAGGGATTGAAGCTTTCTTT. This encodes CASSLEGIEAFF.